These T cell receptor beta chains were read from a single sample in a study of T cell responses to AZD1222 COVID-19 vaccine. Measured with immunoSEQ multiplex PCR; TCRdb has only the in-frame clones, and not every one. The sample consists of 150,000 or so clones, 92% of them appearing once. Sequencing used peripheral blood, obtained on day 0 of AZD1222 vaccination. These receptor sequences come from an adult in good health. CDR3s include the opening cysteine and the closing phenylalanine or tryptophan. D genes are given only for firm matches.

cdr3_aa	cdr3_nt	d_call	v_call	j_call
CASREQGFAEQYF	TGTGCCAGCAGAGAACAGGGTTTTGCCGAGCAGTACTTC	NA	TRBV27	TRBJ2-7
CASTPWGRDITEAFF	TGTGCCAGCACTCCCTGGGGGCGGGACATTACTGAAGCTTTCTTT	NA	TRBV6-5	TRBJ1-1
CASSGGGGPNTEAFF	TGTGCCAGTAGTGGAGGAGGGGGACCGAACACTGAAGCTTTCTTT	NA	TRBV19	TRBJ1-1
CASSRVRTYEKLFF	TGTGCCAGCTCACGAGTAAGAACCTATGAAAAACTGTTTTTT	NA	TRBV18	TRBJ1-4
CASSQDHGSGNIQYF	TGTGCCAGCAGCCAAGATCATGGTAGCGGAAACATTCAGTACTTC	NA	TRBV3-1/TRBV3-2	TRBJ2-4
CASSPIGGLGRTGELFF	TGTGCCAGCAGCCCCATTGGGGGACTAGGAAGGACCGGGGAGCTGTTTTTT	TRBD2	TRBV3-1/TRBV3-2	TRBJ2-2
CASSLASGETQYF	TGTGCCAGCAGCTTAGCGAGCGGGGAGACCCAGTACTTC	NA	TRBV7-9	TRBJ2-5
CASSHRGSSYNEQFF	TGTGCCAGCAGCCACAGGGGCAGCTCCTACAATGAGCAGTTCTTC	NA	TRBV3-1/TRBV3-2	TRBJ2-1
CASGSLGDLGTEAFF	TGTGCCAGCGGATCCCTAGGGGACCTGGGGACTGAAGCTTTCTTT	NA	TRBV28	TRBJ1-1
CASSLSTDKRTEAFF	TGTGCCAGCAGCTTGAGCACGGATAAGAGGACTGAAGCTTTCTTT	NA	TRBV5-5	TRBJ1-1
CASSLGTVNTEAFF	TGTGCCAGCAGCCTGGGGACGGTGAACACTGAAGCTTTCTTT	NA	TRBV3-1/TRBV3-2	TRBJ1-1
CASSAPGTGWNSPLHF	TGTGCCAGCAGCGCCCCCGGAACAGGGTGGAATTCACCCCTCCACTTT	NA	TRBV7-9	TRBJ1-6
CASRTTSGRVNEQFF	TGCGCCAGCAGGACGACTAGCGGGAGGGTAAATGAGCAGTTCTTC	TRBD2	TRBV5-1	TRBJ2-1